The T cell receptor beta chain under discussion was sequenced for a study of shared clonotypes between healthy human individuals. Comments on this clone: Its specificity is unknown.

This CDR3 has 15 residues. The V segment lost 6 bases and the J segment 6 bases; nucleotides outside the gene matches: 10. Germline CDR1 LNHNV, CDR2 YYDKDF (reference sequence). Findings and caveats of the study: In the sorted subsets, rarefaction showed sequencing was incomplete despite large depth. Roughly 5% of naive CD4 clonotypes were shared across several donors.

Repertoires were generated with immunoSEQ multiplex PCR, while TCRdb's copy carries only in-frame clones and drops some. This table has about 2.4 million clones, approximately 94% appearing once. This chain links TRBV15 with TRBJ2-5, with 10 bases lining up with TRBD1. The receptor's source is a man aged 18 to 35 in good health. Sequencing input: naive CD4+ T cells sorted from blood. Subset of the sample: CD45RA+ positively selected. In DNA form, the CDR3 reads TGTGCCACCAGTGCCCGGGACAGGGGTCGGAAGACCCAGTACTTC. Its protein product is CATSARDRGRKTQYF.